This T cell receptor (beta chain) is drawn from a study of a mutant IDH1 vaccine in newly diagnosed glioma. The study, taken as a whole, reports: Whatever changes occurred in top peripheral T cell clonotypes seemed unrelated to pseudoprogression.

Assay used: immunoSEQ multiplex PCR; TCRdb lists only in-frame clones, some missing. Of around 130,000 clones listed, 80% are singletons. The CDR3 has 16 amino acids. Germline lookup yields CDR1 SGHDT and CDR2 YYEEEE. Trimming took 1 base from V and 13 from J; bases not matched to a gene: 11. To note about this clone: The target antigen is unknown.

Noted time point: week 11, during vaccination. Topical imiquimod was applied with each vaccine dose, which held 300 ug of mutant IDH1 20-mer peptide. The sample consisted of PBMCs, taken from a glioma patient whose treatment included an IDH1 peptide vaccine. This TCR came from a man in his forties with glioma. V and J are TRBV5-6 and TRBJ2-1, with TRBD2 identical over 13 bases. The DNA of the CDR3 is TGTGCCAGCAGCTTGCAAACTAGCGGGAGGGCGAGTCGACAGTTCTTC. This encodes CASSLQTSGRASRQFF.